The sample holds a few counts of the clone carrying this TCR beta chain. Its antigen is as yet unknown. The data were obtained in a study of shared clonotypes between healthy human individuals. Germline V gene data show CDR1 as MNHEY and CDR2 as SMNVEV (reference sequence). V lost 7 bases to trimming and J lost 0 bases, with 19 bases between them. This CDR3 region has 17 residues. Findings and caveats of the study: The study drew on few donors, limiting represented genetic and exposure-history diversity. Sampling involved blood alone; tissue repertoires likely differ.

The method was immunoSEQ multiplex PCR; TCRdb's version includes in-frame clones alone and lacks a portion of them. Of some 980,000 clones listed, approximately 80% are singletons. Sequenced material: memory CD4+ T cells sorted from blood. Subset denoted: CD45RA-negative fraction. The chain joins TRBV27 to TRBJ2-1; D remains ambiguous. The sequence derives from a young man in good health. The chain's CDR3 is CASTTGRTLSSYNEQFF. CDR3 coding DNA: TGTGCCAGCACAACCGGACGGACGCTAAGCTCCTACAATGAGCAGTTCTTC.